The clone carrying this TCR beta chain has just a few counts. Its antigen is currently unknown. CDR1 and CDR2 from the germline V gene are DFQATT and SNEGSKA (reference sequence). With 6 bases removed from V and 3 bases from J, the gap between germline ends came to 11 bases. The length of the CDR3 is 12 residues. Next came a second PCR, run for about 6 to 12 cycles, which used a sample-barcoded 5' primer along with a J-beta primer mix. Tags on each cDNA molecule came from a template-switch adaptor with 12 random nucleotides. One entry per CDR3 protein results from TCRdb running MiXCR on the 5' RACE reads. The repertoire includes more than 650,000 distinct CDR3 sequences, less than 70% of them detected once, and about 38% sits in the top ten. The data belong to a study of blood T cells in healthy people across ages. Regarding the study as a whole: Across the age range, TCR beta diversity per million T cells fell in a roughly linear way.

This chain links TRBV20-1 with TRBJ2-5; a possible D gene is TRBD1 (6 bases). The source is a man older than 75 in good health. The sample consisted of blood. CDR3 loop: CSATRGKETQYF. CDR3 DNA: TGCAGTGCAACCAGGGGCAAAGAGACCCAGTACTTC.